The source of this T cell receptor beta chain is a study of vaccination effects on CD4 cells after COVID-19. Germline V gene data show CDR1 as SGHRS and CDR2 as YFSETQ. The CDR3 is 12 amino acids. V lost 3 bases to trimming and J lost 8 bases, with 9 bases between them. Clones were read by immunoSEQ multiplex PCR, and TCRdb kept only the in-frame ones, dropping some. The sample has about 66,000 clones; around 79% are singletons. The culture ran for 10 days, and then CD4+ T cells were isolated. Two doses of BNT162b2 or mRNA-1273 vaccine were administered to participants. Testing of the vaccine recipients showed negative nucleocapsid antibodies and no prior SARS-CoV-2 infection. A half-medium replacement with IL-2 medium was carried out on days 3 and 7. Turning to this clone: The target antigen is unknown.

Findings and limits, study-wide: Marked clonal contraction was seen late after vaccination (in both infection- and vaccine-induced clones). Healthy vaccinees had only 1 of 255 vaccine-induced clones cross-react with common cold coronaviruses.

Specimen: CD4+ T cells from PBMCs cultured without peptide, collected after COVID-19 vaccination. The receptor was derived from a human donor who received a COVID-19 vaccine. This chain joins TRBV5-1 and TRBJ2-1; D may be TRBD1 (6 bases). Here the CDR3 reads CASSSNRDEQFF. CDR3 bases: TGCGCCAGCAGCTCCAACAGGGATGAGCAGTTCTTC.